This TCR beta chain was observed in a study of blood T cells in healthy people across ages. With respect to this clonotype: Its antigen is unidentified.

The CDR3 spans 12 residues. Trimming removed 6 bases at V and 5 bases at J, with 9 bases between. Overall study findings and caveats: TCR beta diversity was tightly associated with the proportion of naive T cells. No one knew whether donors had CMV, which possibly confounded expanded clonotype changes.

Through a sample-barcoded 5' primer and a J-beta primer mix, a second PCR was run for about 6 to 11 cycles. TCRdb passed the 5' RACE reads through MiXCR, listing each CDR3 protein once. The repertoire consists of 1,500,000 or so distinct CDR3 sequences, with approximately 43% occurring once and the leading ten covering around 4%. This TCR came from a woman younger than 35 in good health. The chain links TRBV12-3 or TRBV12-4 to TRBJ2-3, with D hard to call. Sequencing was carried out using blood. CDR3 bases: TGTGCCAGCAGATTCTTGGGAGATACGCAGTATTTT. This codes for CASRFLGDTQYF.